This is a list of T cell receptor beta chains from one sample in a study of cytomegalovirus exposure and HLA in healthy donors. Generated by immunoSEQ multiplex PCR, the TCRdb table keeps only in-frame clones and is missing some. The sample lists approximately 110,000 clones, under 80% occurring once. Input material: PBMCs. Receptor source: a woman aged 40 to 50 in good health and CMV-seropositive. CDR3s include the opening cysteine and the closing phenylalanine or tryptophan. The D gene is left open where the match is weak. A row's size may be missing; if present it is once, few, many or a size class.

j_call | v_call | d_call | clone_size | cdr3_aa | cdr3_nt
TRBJ2-7 | TRBV5-1 | TRBD2 | NA | CASSSSGLAGEQYF | TGCGCCAGCAGCTCATCGGGACTAGCGGGAGAGCAGTACTTC
TRBJ1-6 | TRBV28 | NA | NA | CASSSSGSTGSPLHF | TGTGCCAGCAGTTCGAGCGGGTCGACGGGTTCACCCCTCCACTTT
TRBJ2-1 | TRBV11-3 | NA | few | CASSPGFYNEQFF | TGTGCCAGCAGCCCGGGATTTTACAATGAGCAGTTCTTC
TRBJ1-4 | TRBV2 | TRBD1 | NA | CASMRPGQDNEKLFF | TGTGCCAGCATGCGCCCGGGACAGGATAATGAAAAACTGTTTTTT
TRBJ2-7 | TRBV7-9 | NA | NA | CASSFTAPGQSLYEQYF | TGTGCCAGCAGCTTTACAGCACCGGGACAATCCCTTTACGAGCAGTACTTC
TRBJ2-1 | TRBV7-9 | TRBD2 | few | CASSLLAGGAYNEQFF | TGTGCCAGCAGCCTCCTAGCGGGAGGAGCCTACAATGAGCAGTTCTTC
TRBJ2-7 | TRBV15 | NA | NA | CATSSPLSSYEQYF | TGTGCCACCAGTTCACCTCTGAGCTCCTACGAGCAGTACTTC
TRBJ2-7 | TRBV5-1 | TRBD2 | NA | CASSLWASGDNEQYF | TGCGCCAGCAGCTTGTGGGCTAGCGGGGACAACGAGCAGTACTTC
TRBJ2-3 | TRBV28 | TRBD2 | NA | CASSLSSTTSGPTDTQYF | TGTGCCAGCAGTTTATCCTCCACTACTAGCGGCCCCACAGATACGCAGTATTTT
TRBJ1-2 | TRBV28 | NA | NA | CASTPWQSYGYTF | TGTGCCAGCACCCCATGGCAGTCCTATGGCTACACCTTC
TRBJ1-5 | TRBV21-1 | NA | NA | CASSETWTGESYSNQPQHF | TGTGCCAGCAGCGAGACCTGGACAGGGGAAAGCTATAGCAATCAGCCCCAGCATTTT
TRBJ1-1 | TRBV5-1 | NA | once | CASSLERRDTEAFF | TGCGCCAGCAGCTTGGAAAGGAGAGACACTGAAGCTTTCTTT
TRBJ2-2 | TRBV6-8 | TRBD1 | few | CASPPQGAVTGELFF | TGTGCCAGCCCCCCCCAGGGGGCGGTCACCGGGGAGCTGTTTTTT
TRBJ2-6 | TRBV28 | NA | NA | CASRSQGYGANVLTF | TGTGCCAGCAGGAGCCAGGGCTATGGGGCCAACGTCCTGACTTTC
TRBJ2-1 | TRBV19 | TRBD2 | NA | CASSIRGGGTYNEQFF | TGTGCCAGTAGTATAAGGGGCGGGGGGACCTACAATGAGCAGTTCTTC